The 32 T cell receptor beta chains reported below all come from one sample, sequenced in a study of identical twins. TCRdb re-called the 5' RACE reads with MiXCR, one entry per CDR3 protein. The sample has 1.5 million to 2 million distinct CDR3 sequences, under 35% seen once. Source material: cord blood. The receptors come from a newborn girl in good health.

This clonotype was seen repeatedly, ten times or more. This chain joins TRBV29-1 and TRBJ1-2; TRBD1 agrees at 7 bases. V shed 7 bases and J 2 bases; nucleotides not matched to a gene: 7. This CDR3 spans 13 amino acids. Germline CDR1 and CDR2: SQVTM and ANQGSEA. The CDR3 loop is CSAWDSENYGYTF. The CDR3, as DNA: TGCAGCGCATGGGACAGTGAAAACTATGGCTACACCTTC.

The chain uses TRBV6-1 and TRBJ2-1, with TRBD2 matching 7 bases. In germline, CDR1 is MNHNS, CDR2 SASEGT. The length of the CDR3 is 15 residues. V dropped 3 bases and J dropped 8; count of bases not matched to a gene: 10. CDR3 loop: CASSEGSGVVYEQFF. The CDR3, as DNA: TGTGCCAGCAGTGAGGGCAGCGGGGTGGTTTATGAGCAGTTCTTC.

This sequence joins TRBV10-3 and TRBJ1-1; D is unresolved. V lost 4 bases to trimming and J lost 0 bases, with 9 bases between them. Germline V gives CDR1 ENHRY, CDR2 SYGVKD. This CDR3 contains 14 residues. The DNA of the CDR3 is TGTGCCATCAGTGCGGAGTTCATGAACACTGAAGCTTTCTTT. Its translation is CAISAEFMNTEAFF.

This clonotype was counted a few times. V and J are TRBV27 and TRBJ2-7; TRBD2 might be the D (5 bases). The CDR3 extends over 14 amino acids. V dropped 6 bases and J dropped 3 bases, with 15 bases sitting between them. Germline lookup yields CDR1 MNHEY and CDR2 SMNVEV (reference sequence). For the CDR3, the DNA is TGTGCCAGCAGCTCCCGGACTTCTCGCTACGAGCAGTACTTC. Translated, it gives CASSSRTSRYEQYF.

The chain uses TRBV2 and TRBJ1-1, with 7 bases matching TRBD1. V shed 2 bases, J shed 5 bases, and the junction held 5 bases outside the gene matches. Germline loops: CDR1 SNHLY, CDR2 FYNNEI. The CDR3 length is 14 residues. In nucleotides, the CDR3 is TGTGCCAGCAGTGAAAGGGGGCAGAGGACTGAAGCTTTCTTT. It specifies CASSERGQRTEAFF. Drawing the rest from reference TRBV2 and TRBJ1-1, the complete variable domain is EPEVTQTPSHQVTQMGQEVILRCVPISNHLYFYWYRQILGQKVEFLVSFYNNEISEKSEIFDDQFSVERPDGSNFTLKIRSTKLEDSAMYFCASSERGQRTEAFFGQGTRLTVV.

V gene TRBV6-5 combines with J gene TRBJ1-6; no reliable D call. Trimming took off 0 bases at V and 5 bases at J, with 17 bases between the two ends. This CDR3 has 18 amino acids. The V gene's germline CDR1 is MNHEY and CDR2 SVGAGI. CDR3 nucleotides: TGTGCCAGCAGTTACTCTTACTACGGGGTTAGCGATAATTCACCCCTCCACTTT. Protein: CASSYSYYGVSDNSPLHF.

This clonotype was recorded only once. V and J are TRBV28 and TRBJ2-2; TRBD2 matches 9 bases. Germline-derived CDR1 and CDR2 are MDHEN and SYDVKM. V was clipped by 6 bases and J by 7 bases; unmatched bases: 3. The CDR3 totals 13 residues. CDR3 protein: CASSGLARGELFF. The CDR3 coding sequence is TGTGCCAGCAGCGGACTAGCGCGCGGGGAGCTGTTTTTT.

The CDR3 sequence is CASSLWGGADTEAFF. In nucleotides, the CDR3 is TGTGCCAGCAGTTTATGGGGGGGGGCGGACACTGAAGCTTTCTTT. This sequence joins TRBV28 and TRBJ1-1; possibly TRBD1 for D (6 bases). Germline-derived CDR1 and CDR2 are MDHEN and SYDVKM. The CDR3 is made up of 15 amino acids. V gave up 0 bases and J gave up 3 bases, with 11 bases separating them.

The chain has TRBV20-1 and TRBJ2-1; D is unresolved. The J call could be wrong; TRBJ2-7 is a better fit for the DNA end. Germline CDR1 reads DFQATT; CDR2 reads SNEGSKA (reference sequence). This CDR3 is 14 amino acids long. The CDR3 coding sequence is TGCAGTGCGCACCCCCGGACCTCCTACAATGAGCAGTACTTC. Residues: CSAHPRTSYNEQYF.

This clonotype was found a few times. V and J are TRBV28 and TRBJ2-7; 7 bases are a match to TRBD1. Per the germline V gene, CDR1 is MDHEN and CDR2 is SYDVKM. V shed 5 bases, J shed 3 bases, and the junction held 10 bases outside the gene matches. The CDR3 loop spans 15 amino acids. The DNA for the CDR3 is TGTGCCAGCAGTCTCGGGACAGCCGCCAACTACGAGCAGTACTTC. Protein: CASSLGTAANYEQYF.

This clonotype has only a few counts. CDR3 residues: CASSLNRVADTQYF. CDR3 bases: TGTGCCAGCAGTTTAAACAGGGTAGCAGATACGCAGTATTTT. V and J are TRBV28 and TRBJ2-3, with D perhaps matching TRBD1 (6 bases). Trimming took 2 bases from V and 4 from J, leaving 10 bases between them. Germline V gives CDR1 MDHEN, CDR2 SYDVKM. The CDR3 loop spans 14 amino acids.

The sample holds many counts of this clonotype. The chain uses TRBV28 and TRBJ1-2; D is ambiguous. Germline CDR1 and CDR2: MDHEN and SYDVKM. V was pared by 7 bases and J by 0 bases, with 6 bases between. The CDR3 has 12 amino acids. This CDR3 is CASTDSNYGYTF. CDR3 sequence (DNA): TGTGCCAGCACAGACTCTAACTATGGCTACACCTTC.

The rearrangement links TRBV5-1 to TRBJ2-1; 7 positions match TRBD1. The trim removed 4 bases at V and 3 bases at J, leaving 10 bases unmatched. Germline V gives CDR1 SGHRS, CDR2 YFSETQ. This CDR3 has 16 amino acids. CDR3 region: CASSPWVGGGYNEQFF. DNA of the CDR3: TGCGCCAGCAGCCCTTGGGTAGGGGGCGGCTACAATGAGCAGTTCTTC.

The rearrangement joins TRBV20-1 to TRBJ2-7; D unresolved. The V and J ends lost 6 bases and 2 bases respectively, with 14 bases between them. The CDR3 sequence is 13 residues long. Germline V lookup: CDR1 DFQATT, CDR2 SNEGSKA (reference sequence). CDR3 nucleotide sequence: TGCAGTGCGGGCACTGGATCTACCTACGAGCAGTACTTC. Its protein is CSAGTGSTYEQYF.

This clonotype was recorded a few times. This chain joins TRBV25-1 and TRBJ2-3, with unresolved D. Trimming took 9 bases from V and 1 from J, leaving 8 bases between them. The CDR3 covers 12 residues. Germline V gene data show CDR1 as MGHDK and CDR2 as SYGVNS. The CDR3 DNA is TGTGCCAGGACCCCCGGCACAGATACGCAGTATTTT. Protein product: CARTPGTDTQYF.

This clonotype is a singleton in its sample. One end of the junction fails to match germline, which may point to a read error. The rearrangement links TRBV4-1 to TRBJ2-1, with TRBD2 as a possible D gene (5 bases). The CDR3 contains 13 residues. CDR1 and CDR2 (germline): MGHRA, YSYEKL. Here the CDR3 reads CASRAVGSNEHFF. In nucleotides, the CDR3 is TGCGCCAGCAGGGCGGTAGGGAGCAATGAGCACTTCTTC.

The CDR3 DNA sequence: TGTGCCACCAGTGGCTCCCACCCCGGGACAGATGAGCAGTACTTC. As protein: CATSGSHPGTDEQYF. The chain is built from TRBV24-1 and TRBJ2-5; 7 bases fit TRBD1. CDR1 KGHDR and CDR2 SFDVKD come from the germline V gene. This CDR3 region has 15 residues. V lost 5 bases to trimming and J lost 11 bases; unmatched junction nucleotides: 16.

The chain has TRBV7-2 and TRBJ2-1; TRBD2 aligns across 8 bases. Germline lookup yields CDR1 SGHTA and CDR2 FQGNSA. CDR3 length: 15 residues. J gave up 4 bases and V 2 bases, and 4 bases lay outside the gene matches. This chain's CDR3 is CASSLSSSGYNEQFF. CDR3 nucleotides: TGTGCCAGCAGCTTATCGTCTAGCGGGTACAATGAGCAGTTCTTC.

This clonotype was seen only a few times. The chain carries TRBV12-3 or TRBV12-4 and TRBJ2-7; D uncertain. V was pared by 2 bases and J by 6 bases, with 5 bases between. The length of the CDR3 is 11 residues. The CDR3 DNA reads TGTGCCAGCAGTTTAAGCGTCGAGCAGTACTTC. Protein: CASSLSVEQYF.

The chain uses TRBV20-1 and TRBJ2-1; D might be TRBD1 (5 bases). Germline values: CDR1 DFQATT, CDR2 SNEGSKA (reference sequence). CDR3 size: 14 residues. V was clipped by 6 bases and J by 0 bases, with 12 bases between them. DNA of the CDR3: TGCAGTGCCCGACAGTCGAGCTCCTACAATGAGCAGTTCTTC. Residues: CSARQSSSYNEQFF.

This clonotype was counted between two and nine times. The chain carries TRBV12-3 or TRBV12-4 and TRBJ1-6; 9 nucleotides agree with TRBD1. Germline trimming cut 5 bases from V and 8 bases from J; bases unmatched to any gene: 7. The CDR3 length is 15 residues. CDR3 in DNA: TGTGCCAGCAGTACCCGAAGGACAGGGGATTCACCCCTCCACTTT. Its protein is CASSTRRTGDSPLHF.

For this clonotype: The junction and the germline gene differ at one end; a read error may be behind it. This chain uses TRBV20-1 with TRBJ2-1; tentatively, D is TRBD1 (5 bases). The DNA end is more similar to TRBJ2-7, so the J call may be wrong. This CDR3 is built from 15 residues. CDR1 is DFQATT, CDR2 SNEGSKA, per germline (reference sequence). The CDR3 here is CSAGDGDSQAYEQYF. For the CDR3, the DNA is TGCAGTGCTGGAGATGGCGACAGTCAGGCCTACGAGCAGTACTTC.

This clonotype was counted between two and nine times. The chain uses TRBV21-1 and TRBJ1-2; TRBD1 is the table's D call, not checked against the DNA. TRBV21-1 is a pseudogene locus. The CDR3 is 14 amino acids. CDR3: CASSKRTGRYGYTF. The CDR3 DNA sequence: TGTGCCAGCAGCAAAAGGACAGGGCGGTATGGCTACACCTTC.

In DNA form, the CDR3 reads TGCAGTGCTACCTCTAGCGGGAGGATTCCCCTTATTTACAATGAGCAGTTCTTC. Amino acids: CSATSSGRIPLIYNEQFF. The chain has TRBV20-1 and TRBJ2-1, with 11 bases matching TRBD2. Losses at the gene ends were 4 bases for V and 4 bases for J; bases not matched to a gene: 15. From germline, CDR1 is DFQATT and CDR2 SNEGSKA (reference sequence). This CDR3 is 18 amino acids long.

The CDR3 sequence is CASSLVGRAGRLVYEQYF. CDR3 nucleotide sequence: TGTGCCAGCAGCTTAGTTGGGCGAGCGGGAAGATTGGTGTACGAGCAGTACTTC. V is TRBV7-2 and J is TRBJ2-5; 7 bases fit TRBD2. TRBJ2-7 matches the DNA end more closely, so the J call is doubtful. From germline, CDR1 is SGHTA and CDR2 FQGNSA. The CDR3 totals 18 residues.

A word on this clonotype: A junction end diverges from the germline sequence, so it may reflect a read error. The chain combines TRBV5-1 with TRBJ1-1; 9 bases are a match to TRBD1. Looked up from germline, CDR1 is SGHRS and CDR2 is YFSETQ. The CDR3 runs 13 residues. The CDR3 region is CTSSETGGTEAFF. CDR3 nucleotides: TGCACCAGCAGCGAGACAGGGGGCACTGAAGCTTTCTTT.

This chain connects TRBV12-3 or TRBV12-4 to TRBJ2-7; 8 positions match TRBD2. The CDR3 is made up of 16 amino acids. V lost 3 bases, J lost 2 bases, and 9 bases stayed unmatched. CDR3 protein: CASSFRFAGGPYEQYF. The CDR3 DNA sequence: TGTGCCAGCAGTTTCCGATTCGCGGGAGGTCCCTACGAGCAGTACTTC.

The rearrangement links TRBV3-1 to TRBJ1-2; 7 bases are a match to TRBD1. This CDR3 has 15 residues. Germline lookup yields CDR1 LGHDT and CDR2 YNNKEL (reference sequence). Trimming at V came to 1 base and at J to 7 bases, leaving 9 bases not matched to a gene. In DNA, the CDR3 is TGTGCCAGCAGCCAAGTGGAACAGGGGATCAGTGGCTACACCTTC. It yields the protein CASSQVEQGISGYTF.

There are a few counts of this clonotype. The gene calls are TRBV9 and TRBJ2-3; TRBD2 matches 11 bases. This CDR3 has 18 amino acids. Germline assignment: CDR1 SGDLS and CDR2 YYNGEE. Trimming cost V 0 bases and J 4 bases; bases outside gene matches: 10. The CDR3, as DNA: TGTGCCAGCAGCGTAGTAGGCCCATCTAGCGGGAGGTCAGATACGCAGTATTTT. Amino acid sequence: CASSVVGPSSGRSDTQYF.

The CDR3 region has the DNA TGTGCCAGCAGCCTCGGGACTAGCGGGAGACCCACAGATACGCAGTATTTT. Its translation: CASSLGTSGRPTDTQYF. V is TRBV21-1 and J is TRBJ2-3; the table's D call TRBD2 went unverified against the DNA. TRBV21-1 is labeled a pseudogene. CDR3 size: 17 residues.

This clonotype was seen a handful of times. The genes are TRBV20-1 and TRBJ2-7, with 7 nucleotides matching TRBD1. The CDR3 contains 13 residues. J gave up 3 bases and V 5 bases, and 7 bases lay outside the gene matches. Germline lookup yields CDR1 DFQATT and CDR2 SNEGSKA (reference sequence). The CDR3 loop reads CSAWHRGVYEQYF. Written as DNA, the CDR3 is TGCAGTGCTTGGCACAGGGGAGTCTACGAGCAGTACTTC.

The V and J genes are TRBV20-1 and TRBJ2-3; D not resolved. CDR1 DFQATT and CDR2 SNEGSKA come from the germline V gene (reference sequence). The CDR3 is made up of 14 amino acids. V lost 1 base and J 1 base, leaving 9 bases between the germline ends. DNA of the CDR3: TGCAGTGCTAGAGGTGTCATTGGCACAGATACGCAGTATTTT. It specifies CSARGVIGTDTQYF.